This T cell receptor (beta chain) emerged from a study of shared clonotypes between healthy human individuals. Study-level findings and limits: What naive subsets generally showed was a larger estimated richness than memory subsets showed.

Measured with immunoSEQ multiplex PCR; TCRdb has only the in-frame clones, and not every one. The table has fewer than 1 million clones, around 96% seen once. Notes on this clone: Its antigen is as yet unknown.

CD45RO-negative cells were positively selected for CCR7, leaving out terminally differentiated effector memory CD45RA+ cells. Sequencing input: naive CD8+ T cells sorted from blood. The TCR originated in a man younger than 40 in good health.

The CDR3 loop is CASSSYRGGRTNEKLFF. In DNA form, the CDR3 reads TGTGCCAGCAGCTCTTACAGGGGCGGGAGGACTAATGAAAAACTGTTTTTT. The V call is TRBV28, the J call TRBJ1-4; 7 bases line up with TRBD1. Germline CDR1 reads MDHEN; CDR2 reads SYDVKM. Trimming cost V 6 bases and J 2 bases; bases outside gene matches: 12. This CDR3 has 17 residues.